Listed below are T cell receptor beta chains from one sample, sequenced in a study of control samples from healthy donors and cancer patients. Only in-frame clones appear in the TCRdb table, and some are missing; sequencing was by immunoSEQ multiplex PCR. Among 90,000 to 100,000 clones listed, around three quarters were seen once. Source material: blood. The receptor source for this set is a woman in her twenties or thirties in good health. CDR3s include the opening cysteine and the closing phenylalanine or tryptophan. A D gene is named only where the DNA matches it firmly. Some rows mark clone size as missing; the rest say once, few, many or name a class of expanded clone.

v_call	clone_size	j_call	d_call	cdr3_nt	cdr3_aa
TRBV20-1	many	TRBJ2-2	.	TGCAGTGCTAGAAGGGCCGGGGAGCTGTTTTTT	CSARRAGELFF
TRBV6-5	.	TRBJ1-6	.	TGTGCCAGCTCGACGGGAGTTCTCCTCCACTTT	CASSTGVLLHF
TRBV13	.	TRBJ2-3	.	TGTGCCAGCAGCTTAGGCATAGGGTGGAGAAGCACAGATACGCAGTATTTT	CASSLGIGWRSTDTQYF
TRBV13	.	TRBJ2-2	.	TGTGCCAGCAGCTTGGTAGGGGGTGACACCGGGGAGCTGTTTTTT	CASSLVGGDTGELFF
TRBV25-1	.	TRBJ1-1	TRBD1	TGTGCCAGCAGTGAATGGGACAGTGAAGCTTTCTTT	CASSEWDSEAFF
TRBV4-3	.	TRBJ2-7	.	TGCGCCAGCAGCCAAGAAGGTGGAGGGGGCGAGCAGTACTTC	CASSQEGGGGEQYF
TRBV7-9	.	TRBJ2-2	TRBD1	TGTGCCAGCAGCTTGGCGACAGGGGGTGGCGGGGAGCTGTTTTTT	CASSLATGGGGELFF
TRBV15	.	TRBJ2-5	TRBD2	TGTGCCACCAGCAGAGATCTGACTAGCGGGTCCATGTACTTC	CATSRDLTSGSMYF
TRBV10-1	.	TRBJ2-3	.	TGCGCCAGCACCATCCTTGGGGGGGGGCCCACTCCTACAGATACGCAGTATTTT	CASTILGGGPTPTDTQYF
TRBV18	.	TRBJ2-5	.	TGTGCCAGCTCATTGGGACAAAAGCAAGAGACCCAGTACTTC	CASSLGQKQETQYF
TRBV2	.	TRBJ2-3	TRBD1	TGTGCCAGCAGTCCGGGACAGGGACGCACAGATACGCAGTATTTT	CASSPGQGRTDTQYF
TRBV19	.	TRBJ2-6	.	TGTGCCAGTAACCCGAACTCTGGGGCCAACGTCCTGACTTTC	CASNPNSGANVLTF
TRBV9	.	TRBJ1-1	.	TGTGCCAGCAGCGCCGATGACCCGAGGAGGGCTTTCTTT	CASSADDPRRAFF
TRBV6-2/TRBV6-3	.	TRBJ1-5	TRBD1	TGTACCAGCAGCCCCACAGGGGAGGTTCAGCCCCAGCATTTT	CTSSPTGEVQPQHF
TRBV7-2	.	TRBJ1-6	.	TGTGCCAGCAGCTTTAGTGGGTGGAGTGAGAATTCACCCCTCCACTTT	CASSFSGWSENSPLHF
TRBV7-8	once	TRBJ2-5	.	TGTGCAGTGGAGGAGGGGCCAAGAGAGACCCAGTACTTC	CAVEEGPRETQYF
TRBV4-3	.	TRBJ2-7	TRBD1	TGCGCCAGCAGCCAAGACCGGGACAGGGAACGCGAGCAGTACTTC	CASSQDRDREREQYF
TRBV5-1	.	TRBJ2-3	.	TGCGCCAGCATGATTTATGGTAGCTCAGATACGCAGTATTTT	CASMIYGSSDTQYF
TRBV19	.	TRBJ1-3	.	TGTGCCAGTAGTATAGAGGGGCAAAGCTCTGGAAACACCATATATTTT	CASSIEGQSSGNTIYF
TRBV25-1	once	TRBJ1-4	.	TGTGCCAGCAGTGGGTATGTGGGCCCTAATGAAAAACTGTTTTTT	CASSGYVGPNEKLFF
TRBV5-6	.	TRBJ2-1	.	TGTGCCAGCAGCTTGGTTAGAAGCCATGAGCAGTTCTTC	CASSLVRSHEQFF
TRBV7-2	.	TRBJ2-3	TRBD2	TGTGCCAGCAGCTTCAGGGCTAGCGGAACAGATACGCAGTATTTT	CASSFRASGTDTQYF
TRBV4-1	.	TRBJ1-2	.	TGCGCCAGCAGCCAGGGGCCGCTGAACTATGGCTACACCTTC	CASSQGPLNYGYTF
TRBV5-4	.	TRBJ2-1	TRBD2	TGTGCCAGCAGCCAAAAAAGCGGGGGGACTTACAATGAGCAGTTCTTC	CASSQKSGGTYNEQFF
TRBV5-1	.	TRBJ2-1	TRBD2	TGCGCCAGCAGCTTGGCAACTAGCGGGGGGGCCATGGGTGAGCAGTTCTTC	CASSLATSGGAMGEQFF
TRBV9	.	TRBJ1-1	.	TGTGCCAGCAGCGTAGGGTGGGGGAGGAACACTGAAGCTTTCTTT	CASSVGWGRNTEAFF
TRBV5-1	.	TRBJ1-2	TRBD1	TGCGCCAGCTACCCAGACAGGGCATCCTATGGCTACACCTTC	CASYPDRASYGYTF
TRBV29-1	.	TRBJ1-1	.	TGCAGCGGAATGAGCAGACCCCCGGGTCCTGAAGCTTTCTTT	CSGMSRPPGPEAFF
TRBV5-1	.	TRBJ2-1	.	TGCGCCAGCAGCTCAGCACTGACTGGTACGTTCGATGAGCAGTTCTTC	CASSSALTGTFDEQFF
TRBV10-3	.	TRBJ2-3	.	TGTGCCATCAGTGAGTACACAGATACGCAGTATTTT	CAISEYTDTQYF
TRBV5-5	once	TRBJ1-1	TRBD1	TGTGCCAGCAGCTCCAGGGGGCCCACTGAAGCTTTCTTT	CASSSRGPTEAFF
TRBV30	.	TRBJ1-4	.	TGTGCCTGGGGGACCGTAACTAATGAAAAACTGTTTTTT	CAWGTVTNEKLFF
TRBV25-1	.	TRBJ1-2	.	TGTGCCAGCAGGAGGGGGGCCAACTATGGCTACACCTTC	CASRRGANYGYTF
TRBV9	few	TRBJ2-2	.	TGTGCCAGCAGCGGGGGGACCCTTGTGACCGGGGAGCTGTTTTTT	CASSGGTLVTGELFF
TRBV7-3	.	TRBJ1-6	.	TGTGCCAGCAAAGGAGGAGGGGGGGTAAAGTTTTCACCCCTCCACTTT	CASKGGGGVKFSPLHF
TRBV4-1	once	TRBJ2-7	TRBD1	TGCGCCAGCAGCCAAGAGGGACAGGACTCCTACGAGCAGTACTTC	CASSQEGQDSYEQYF
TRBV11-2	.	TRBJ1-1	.	TGTGCCAGCAGCTTAAAGGGAGGAAGTACCCCCACTGAAGCTTTCTTT	CASSLKGGSTPTEAFF
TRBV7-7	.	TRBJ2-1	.	TGTGCCAGCAGCCCTACGGCAGCGAGCTCCTACAATGAGCAGTTCTTC	CASSPTAASSYNEQFF
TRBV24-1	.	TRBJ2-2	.	TGTGCCACCAGTGATCAGGGCGCCGGGGAGCTGTTTTTT	CATSDQGAGELFF
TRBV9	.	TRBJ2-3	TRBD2	TGTGCCAGCAGCGTAGTGGATAGCGGGGGCTGGGATACGCAGTATTTT	CASSVVDSGGWDTQYF
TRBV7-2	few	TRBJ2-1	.	TGTGCCAGCAGCTCTTGGGGCGGTGAGCAGTTCTTC	CASSSWGGEQFF